The 29 T cell receptor beta chains reported below all come from one sample, sequenced in a study of blood T cell repertoires in COVID-19. Using immunoSEQ multiplex PCR, the repertoire was profiled, and TCRdb retains in-frame clones only, with some absent. Altogether roughly 50,000 clones are present, around 79% being singletons, with the ten largest covering over 3%. Specimen: peripheral blood. These TCRs come from a man aged 55 to 70 with acute or convalescent COVID-19.

The chain uses TRBV7-3 and TRBJ1-1; TRBD1 agrees at 7 bases. Germline CDR1 reads SGHTA; CDR2 reads FQGTGA. V shed 2 bases, J shed 3 bases, and the junction held 0 bases outside the gene matches. The CDR3 runs 13 residues. DNA of the CDR3: TGTGCCAGCAGCTTACAGGGGGACACTGAAGCTTTCTTT. Its translation is CASSLQGDTEAFF.

V and J are TRBV21-1 and TRBJ2-1; TRBD2 was called by the table and not checked on the DNA. TRBV21-1 is a known pseudogene. The CDR3 loop spans 16 amino acids. Here the CDR3 DNA reads TGTGCCAGCAGCAAAAGCGGCGGGAATAGAAAATATGAGCAGTTCTTC. Translation: CASSKSGGNRKYEQFF.

V and J are TRBV27 and TRBJ2-2; 8 bases align to TRBD1. The CDR3 runs 18 residues. Germline V gives CDR1 MNHEY, CDR2 SMNVEV (reference sequence). V lost 7 bases, J lost 1 base, and 14 bases stayed unmatched. The CDR3 region is CASTPAGRGPLNTGELFF. The DNA for the CDR3 is TGTGCCAGCACCCCAGCGGGCAGGGGGCCTTTGAACACCGGGGAGCTGTTTTTT.

This clone was seen only once. The rearrangement uses TRBV7-9 and TRBJ1-2, with D possibly matching TRBD1 (5 bases). The germline V gene encodes CDR1 SEHNR and CDR2 FQNEAQ (reference sequence). Trimming took 1 base from V and 5 from J, leaving 5 bases between them. The length of the CDR3 is 12 residues. The CDR3 region is CASSLEGYGYTF. CDR3 bases: TGTGCCAGCAGCTTAGAGGGGTATGGCTACACCTTC.

V and J are TRBV28 and TRBJ2-7, with D possibly being TRBD2 (5 bases). Trimming took off 2 bases at V and 3 bases at J, with 8 bases between the two ends. This CDR3 region has 13 residues. Germline CDR1 reads MDHEN; CDR2 reads SYDVKM. For the CDR3, the DNA is TGTGCCAGCAGTTTACCGGACTTCTACGAGCAGTACTTC. Its translation: CASSLPDFYEQYF.

J is TRBJ1-6 and V is TRBV6-1; 9 bases are a match to TRBD1. The CDR3 extends over 15 amino acids. J was trimmed by 10 bases and V by 5 bases; bases with no gene match: 9. Germline CDR1 MNHNS, CDR2 SASEGT. In nucleotides, the CDR3 is TGTGCCAGCAGTCTACCGGGACAGGGTTGGTCACCCCTCCACTTT. Translating gives CASSLPGQGWSPLHF.

The rearrangement links TRBV18 to TRBJ2-7; 11 bases fit TRBD1. The CDR3 has 15 residues. From germline, CDR1 is KGHSH and CDR2 LQKENI. V shed 6 bases, J shed 6 bases, and the junction held 10 bases outside the gene matches. CDR3 sequence (DNA): TGTGCCAGCTCCTTCATGGACAGGGGGCATTCCGAGCAGTACTTC. Its translation: CASSFMDRGHSEQYF.

The CDR3, as DNA: TGTGCCAGCAGTTTGGAAGGGACAGGGGGGTCAGGTACGCAGTATTTT. Amino acid sequence: CASSLEGTGGSGTQYF. The chain links TRBV28 to TRBJ2-3; 11 nucleotides agree with TRBD1. Germline CDR1 and CDR2: MDHEN and SYDVKM. CDR3 length: 16 amino acids. Germline trimming cut 3 bases from V and 8 bases from J; bases unmatched to any gene: 10.

The V and J genes are TRBV6-5 and TRBJ2-5; 8 bases fit TRBD1. The CDR3 is made up of 16 amino acids. V shed 0 bases, J shed 4 bases, and the junction held 7 bases outside the gene matches. CDR1 and CDR2 from the germline V gene are MNHEY and SVGAGI. CDR3 region: CASSYSAGGVGETQYF. The CDR3 nucleotides read TGTGCCAGCAGTTACTCTGCAGGGGGCGTAGGAGAGACCCAGTACTTC.

V gene TRBV5-1 combines with J gene TRBJ1-1; tentatively, D is TRBD1 (6 bases). This CDR3 has 14 amino acids. Trimming removed 6 bases from V and 10 bases from J, with 22 bases in between. CDR1 is SGHRS and CDR2 is YFSETQ in the germline V gene. The CDR3 DNA reads TGCGCCAGCAACCCTGGGCTCACGGACAGAGTAGCTTTCTTT. Its translation: CASNPGLTDRVAFF.

The chain employs TRBV28 and TRBJ1-2, with 7 bases lining up with TRBD1. V lost 8 bases to trimming and J lost 0 bases; unmatched junction nucleotides: 21. The CDR3 is made up of 19 amino acids. Germline V CDR1 and CDR2: MDHEN, SYDVKM. CDR3 sequence (DNA): TGTGCCAGCTCTACACCGGCCGGTCCCAGGACAGGAGCTAACTATGGCTACACCTTC. As protein: CASSTPAGPRTGANYGYTF.

The chain couples TRBV3-1 (or the pseudogene TRBV3-2) to TRBJ1-1; D gene unclear. V lost 1 base, J lost 2 bases, and 8 bases lay in between. The CDR3 length is 14 residues. Germline-derived CDR1 and CDR2 are LGHDT and YNNKEL (reference sequence). This CDR3 reads CASSQGGFNTEAFF. The CDR3, as DNA: TGTGCCAGCAGCCAAGGAGGATTTAACACTGAAGCTTTCTTT.

This clone has only one observation. The rearrangement links TRBV28 to TRBJ2-1; D is possibly TRBD2 (6 bases). In germline, CDR1 is MDHEN, CDR2 SYDVKM. V was cut by 4 bases and J by 9 bases, with 22 bases left in between. This CDR3 is 16 amino acids long. In nucleotides, the CDR3 is TGTGCCAGCAGTTCAGTCGGGAGAGGCCTGGGTAGTGAGCAGTTCTTC. Encoded protein: CASSSVGRGLGSEQFF. Combining the CDR3 with reference TRBV28 and TRBJ2-1 gives the whole variable domain DVKVTQSSRYLVKRTGEKVFLECVQDMDHENMFWYRQDPGLGLRLIYFSYDVKMKEKGDIPEGYSVSREKKERFSLILESASTNQTSMYLCASSSVGRGLGSEQFFGPGTRLTVL.

The chain joins TRBV2 to TRBJ2-3; tentative D call: TRBD2 (6 bases). The CDR3 covers 20 residues. The V end lost 4 bases, the J end lost 0 bases, and 26 bases lay between the germline ends. Germline-derived CDR1 and CDR2 are SNHLY and FYNNEI. CDR3 amino acids: CASSGGYLAGKDDSTDTQYF. CDR3 DNA sequence: TGTGCCAGCAGTGGAGGGTACTTGGCGGGAAAGGACGATAGCACAGATACGCAGTATTTT.

The J gene is TRBJ2-1, the V gene TRBV9; 8 nucleotides align to TRBD1. From germline, CDR1 is SGDLS and CDR2 YYNGEE. This CDR3 spans 17 amino acids. Trimming cost V 4 bases and J 3 bases; bases outside gene matches: 12. The CDR3 loop reads CASSSEWGQVIYNEQFF. The DNA of the CDR3 is TGTGCCAGCAGCTCCGAGTGGGGACAGGTTATCTACAATGAGCAGTTCTTC.

In this sample, this clone turned up once. The chain is built from TRBV4-2 and TRBJ2-1, with 8 bases identical to TRBD2. Germline CDR1 LGHNA, CDR2 YNFKEQ. This CDR3 comprises 16 residues. V gave up 0 bases and J gave up 3 bases; unmatched junction bases: 4. For the CDR3, the DNA is TGTGCCAGCAGCCAAGATGGGCGGGAGGACTACAATGAGCAGTTCTTC. It yields the protein CASSQDGREDYNEQFF.

This chain connects TRBV18 to TRBJ1-6; D is undetermined. Per germline, CDR1 KGHSH and CDR2 LQKENI. This CDR3 is built from 13 residues. The germline V and J ends were trimmed by 2 bases and 6 bases, with 5 bases remaining between them. Here the CDR3 reads CASSPSSNSPLHF. The DNA of the CDR3 is TGTGCCAGCTCACCAAGTAGTAATTCACCCCTCCACTTT.

This clone has a single count. The V and J genes are TRBV6-1 and TRBJ2-5; weak D call: TRBD1 (5 bases). Between the trimmed V and J ends, which lost 2 bases and 3 bases, there was a span of 16 bases. The CDR3 has 16 residues. CDR1 and CDR2 from the germline V gene are MNHNS and SASEGT. In nucleotides, the CDR3 is TGTGCCAGCAGTGAAAGGGCAGGGCGAGGAAAAGAGACCCAGTACTTC. Residues: CASSERAGRGKETQYF.

V is TRBV6-5 and J is TRBJ1-1; 10 bases match TRBD1. The CDR3 is 13 residues long. The junction had 10 bases not matched to a gene; V was cut back by 7 bases and J by 11 bases. Germline V lookup: CDR1 MNHEY, CDR2 SVGAGI. CDR3: CASTQPGQGLAFF. The DNA of the CDR3 is TGTGCCAGCACCCAGCCGGGACAGGGGTTGGCTTTCTTT.

The chain uses TRBV3-1 (or the pseudogene TRBV3-2) and TRBJ1-5; D unresolved. Trimming pared 3 bases from V and 5 bases from J, leaving 5 bases between. Germline V gene lookup returns CDR1 LGHDT and CDR2 YNNKEL (reference sequence). The CDR3 loop spans 12 amino acids. The CDR3 is CASSQADQPQHF. CDR3 DNA: TGTGCCAGCAGCCAGGCCGATCAGCCCCAGCATTTT.

This chain connects TRBV11-2 to TRBJ2-2; 8 bases map to TRBD1. The CDR3 contains 16 residues. Unmatched junction bases numbered 4, after V lost 1 base and J lost 3 bases. CDR1 is SGHAT, CDR2 FQNNGV, per germline. In DNA, the CDR3 is TGTGCCAGCAGCTTAGTCAGGGGGCAGGACACCGGGGAGCTGTTTTTT. Protein product: CASSLVRGQDTGELFF.

The genes are TRBV11-2 and TRBJ2-7; D not certain. Trimming took off 3 bases at V and 7 bases at J, with 10 bases between the two ends. The CDR3 extends over 12 amino acids. Germline lookup yields CDR1 SGHAT and CDR2 FQNNGV. The DNA for the CDR3 is TGTGCCAGCAGCTTGGCCCCGCGGGAGCAGTACTTC. Protein product: CASSLAPREQYF.

This clone was detected a few times. The CDR3 nucleotides are TGCGCCAGCAGCCTCTCGGGACTAGCGGGGATAACCTACGAGCAGTACTTC. Translation: CASSLSGLAGITYEQYF. This sequence joins TRBV4-1 and TRBJ2-7, with 13 positions matching TRBD2. Per germline, CDR1 MGHRA and CDR2 YSYEKL. CDR3 length equals 17 residues. The J segment lost 2 bases and the V segment lost 4 bases, leaving 8 bases of the junction unmatched.

This chain uses TRBV7-6 with TRBJ2-1; 11 nucleotides match TRBD2. This CDR3 contains 15 residues. V lost 4 bases to trimming and J lost 7 bases; unmatched junction nucleotides: 6. CDR1 is SGHVS, CDR2 FNYEAQ, per germline. The CDR3 protein is CASSSVAGGTNEQFF. Here the CDR3 DNA reads TGTGCCAGCAGCTCCGTAGCGGGAGGGACGAATGAGCAGTTCTTC. The full variable domain, rest sourced from reference TRBV7-6 and TRBJ2-1, is GAGVSQSPRYKVTKRGQDVALRCDPISGHVSLYWYRQALGQGPEFLTYFNYEAQQDKSGLPNDRFSAERPEGSISTLTIQRTEQRDSAMYRCASSSVAGGTNEQFFGPGTRLTVL.

The genes are TRBV5-1 and TRBJ2-2; D gene unclear. Germline CDR1 SGHRS, CDR2 YFSETQ. V was shortened by 4 bases and J by 1 base, with 8 bases between the two germline ends. The CDR3 sequence is 14 residues long. The CDR3 spells CASSEAQNTGELFF. As DNA, the CDR3 is TGCGCCAGCAGCGAGGCGCAGAACACCGGGGAGCTGTTTTTT.

The chain uses TRBV5-1 and TRBJ2-7; the match to TRBD1 covers 12 bases. This CDR3 contains 14 residues. V lost 4 bases and J lost 5; bases outside the gene matches: 4. The germline gives CDR1 SGHRS, CDR2 YFSETQ. CDR3 sequence (DNA): TGCGCCAGCAGCCGGGACAGGGGGCGGAACGAGCAGTACTTC. Translating gives CASSRDRGRNEQYF.

The chain combines TRBV28 with TRBJ2-2; 12 positions match TRBD2. CDR3 length equals 16 residues. With V trimmed by 6 bases and J by 4 bases, 6 bases remained unmatched. Germline lookup yields CDR1 MDHEN and CDR2 SYDVKM. Here the CDR3 reads CASRLAGGTSTGELFF. DNA of the CDR3: TGTGCCAGCAGGCTAGCGGGAGGGACGAGCACCGGGGAGCTGTTTTTT.

This clone appeared a few times. The chain has TRBV27 and TRBJ1-6; tentatively, D is TRBD1 (5 bases). The CDR3 is made up of 15 amino acids. Germline loops: CDR1 MNHEY, CDR2 SMNVEV (reference sequence). Between the trimmed V and J ends, which lost 6 bases and 6 bases, there was a span of 15 bases. The CDR3 nucleotides read TGTGCCAGCAGAGCGGGGGGGGTTGGTAATTCACCCCTCCACTTT. It is translated as CASRAGGVGNSPLHF.

This clone was seen a single time. This chain uses TRBV7-6 with TRBJ2-3; TRBD2 matches at 7 bases. This CDR3 region has 16 residues. CDR1 SGHVS and CDR2 FNYEAQ come from the germline V gene. Trimming took 5 bases from V and 4 from J; bases not matched to a gene: 12. CDR3 sequence (DNA): TGTGCCAGCAGCCCCGGGACTACGTTGGGAGCAGATACGCAGTATTTT. Protein: CASSPGTTLGADTQYF.